These 26 T cell receptor beta chains originate from one sample sequenced in a study of immune characterization of retroperitoneal liposarcoma. TCRdb called the PCR reads again in MiXCR, with one record for every CDR3 protein. The sample gives over 9,500 distinct CDR3 sequences, over 20% of which show up once; 8% to 9% is in the top ten. Material: blood. Source of these receptors: a female donor with retroperitoneal liposarcoma.

On this clonotype itself: Possible read error: a much larger clone is one base away. The rearrangement joins TRBV6-5 to TRBJ2-1; D is uncertain. With 0 bases removed from V and 13 bases from J, the gap between germline ends came to 19 bases. The CDR3 length is 15 residues. Germline V gene data show CDR1 as MNHEY and CDR2 as SVGAGI. The CDR3 sequence: CASSYSRFGVETQFF. The CDR3 nucleotides read TGTGCCAGCAGTTACTCGAGATTCGGAGTAGAGACCCAGTTCTTC.

This clonotype was observed a handful of times. It may be a read error: a sequence one base away is much more abundant. The chain links TRBV7-2 to TRBJ2-3; D ambiguous. CDR1 and CDR2 (germline): SGHTA, FQGNSA. The CDR3 consists of 13 residues. Trimming removed 1 base at V and 2 bases at J, with 4 bases between. CDR3 sequence: CASSLGTTDTQYF. Here the CDR3 DNA reads TGTGCCAGCAGCTTAGGGACCACAGATACGCAGTATTTT.

The J gene is TRBJ2-5, the V gene TRBV6-1; TRBD2 might be the D (5 bases). Germline V gives CDR1 MNHNS, CDR2 SASEGT. The CDR3 totals 15 residues. Trimming cost V 6 bases and J 9 bases, with 23 bases left between them. The CDR3 coding sequence is TGTGCCAGCAGCGACCACATACTGCAATCCGGGGCCCAGTACTTC. It yields the protein CASSDHILQSGAQYF.

The table lists this clonotype with many counts. V usage is TRBV10-2 and J usage is TRBJ2-2, with 12 bases aligning to TRBD2. J gave up 6 bases and V 6 bases, and 2 bases lay outside the gene matches. Per the germline V gene, CDR1 is WSHSY and CDR2 is SAAADI. CDR3 length: 14 residues. CDR3 in DNA: TGCGCCAGCAGGACTAGCGGGAGCGCCGGGGAGCTGTTTTTT. Amino acid sequence: CASRTSGSAGELFF.

V and J are TRBV6-5 and TRBJ2-5; D may be TRBD1 (5 bases). Trimming removed 2 bases from V and 7 bases from J, with 8 bases in between. Germline CDR1 MNHEY, CDR2 SVGAGI. The CDR3 sequence is 12 residues long. The CDR3 nucleotides are TGTGCCAGCAGTTACAGGGGTGGGACCCAGTACTTC. Residues: CASSYRGGTQYF.

The chain uses TRBV10-1 and TRBJ2-1; D is possibly TRBD1 (5 bases). The better agreement between TRBJ2-7 and the DNA end casts doubt on the J call. CDR1 is WNHNN and CDR2 is SYGVQD in the germline V gene (reference sequence). CDR3 size: 13 residues. CDR3 coding DNA: TGCGCCAGCAGTGAGGCAGGGAACTACGAGCAGTACTTC. It is translated as CASSEAGNYEQYF.

In its sample, this clonotype was seen many times. The V call is TRBV6-1, the J call TRBJ1-2, with D possibly being TRBD1 (5 bases). V gave up 3 bases and J gave up 5 bases, with 13 bases separating them. Germline V gene lookup returns CDR1 MNHNS and CDR2 SASEGT. The CDR3 has 14 amino acids. CDR3 amino acids: CASSDPYRTYGYTF. Written as DNA, the CDR3 is TGTGCCAGCAGTGACCCATACAGGACTTATGGCTACACCTTC.

By share, this clonotype ranks as medium-sized (0.01 to 0.1%). This chain joins TRBV11-3 and TRBJ2-5, with D possibly being TRBD1 (6 bases). The CDR3 runs to 15 residues. The V gene's germline CDR1 is SGHNT and CDR2 YENEEA. The germline V and J ends were trimmed by 5 bases and 4 bases, with 17 bases remaining between them. The CDR3 DNA is TGTGCCAGCAGCCCAGGCCAACAGGGACGAGAGACCCAGTACTTC. Its protein product is CASSPGQQGRETQYF.

This clonotype has ten or more counts. V is TRBV11-2 and J is TRBJ2-1; no reliable D call. V gave up 1 base and J gave up 9 bases, with 10 bases separating them. The germline CDR1 and CDR2 sequences are SGHAT and FQNNGV. The CDR3 covers 13 residues. The CDR3 region has the DNA TGTGCCAGCAGCTTAGTATTGGACGGTGAGCAGTTCTTC. Residues: CASSLVLDGEQFF.

The table lists this clonotype with a few counts. The V call is TRBV12-3 or TRBV12-4, the J call TRBJ2-5; 7 positions match TRBD2. The CDR3 has 13 residues. With 1 base clipped from V and 11 bases from J, the junction kept 7 bases outside the gene matches. The CDR3 sequence is CASSLGREGGQYF. CDR3 bases: TGTGCCAGCAGTTTAGGGAGGGAGGGTGGGCAGTACTTC.

The J gene is TRBJ2-4, the V gene TRBV28; TRBD1 agrees at 10 bases. V lost 2 bases, J lost 2 bases, and 6 bases stayed unmatched. In germline, CDR1 is MDHEN, CDR2 SYDVKM. The CDR3 is 17 residues long. CDR3 residues: CASSLQRDRGPKNIQYF. CDR3 nucleotides: TGTGCCAGCAGTTTACAACGGGACAGGGGTCCCAAAAACATTCAGTACTTC.

V and J are TRBV27 and TRBJ1-4; no clear D gene. V shed 4 bases and J shed 7 bases, with 19 bases lying between them. The CDR3 consists of 16 residues. CDR1 and CDR2 from the germline V gene are MNHEY and SMNVEV (reference sequence). The CDR3 region is CASSSSWMGIGEKLFF. CDR3 sequence (DNA): TGTGCCAGCAGTTCCTCGTGGATGGGGATAGGTGAAAAACTGTTTTTT.

At least ten counts were recorded for this clonotype. The rearrangement links TRBV11-3 to TRBJ1-4; 12 bases map to TRBD1. The CDR3 sequence is 17 residues long. CDR1 and CDR2 from the germline V gene are SGHNT and YENEEA. The J segment lost 6 bases and the V segment lost 5 bases, leaving 10 bases of the junction unmatched. The CDR3 sequence is CASSPRDRGLGDEKLFF. CDR3 bases: TGTGCCAGCAGCCCCCGGGACAGGGGGCTTGGAGATGAAAAACTGTTTTTT.

This clonotype was detected many times. The genes are TRBV12-3 or TRBV12-4 and TRBJ1-1; D is possibly TRBD1 (5 bases). CDR3 length: 13 residues. Trimming left V 7 bases short and J 6 bases short, with 15 bases between. The CDR3 is CASKTEGSPEAFF. In nucleotides, the CDR3 is TGTGCCAGCAAAACGGAGGGGTCCCCTGAAGCTTTCTTT.

This chain joins TRBV12-3 or TRBV12-4 and TRBJ2-3, with a possible D match to TRBD2 (5 bases). The CDR3 totals 12 residues. V dropped 4 bases and J dropped 6 bases, with 8 bases sitting between them. The CDR3 DNA follows: TGTGCCAGCAGTTCTCGAGGGGATACGCAGTATTTT. Translated, it gives CASSSRGDTQYF.

This clonotype showed up just a few times. This chain uses TRBV27 with TRBJ1-6, with D tentatively TRBD1 (5 bases). Germline loops: CDR1 MNHEY, CDR2 SMNVEV (reference sequence). Trimming stripped 4 bases from V and 0 bases from J, with 7 bases between. This CDR3 has 15 residues. This CDR3 is CASSSGPSYNSPLHF. DNA for the CDR3: TGTGCCAGCAGTTCAGGGCCCTCCTATAATTCACCCCTCCACTTT.

A few counts support this clonotype. The chain is built from TRBV4-1 and TRBJ2-1; TRBD1 might be the D (6 bases). The V end was cut by 0 bases, the J end by 3 bases, with 9 bases between. The CDR3 runs 15 residues. Germline CDR1 and CDR2: MGHRA and YSYEKL. The CDR3 protein is CASSQDWDNYNEQFF. CDR3 bases: TGCGCCAGCAGCCAAGATTGGGACAACTACAATGAGCAGTTCTTC.

This clonotype was observed a handful of times. The chain joins TRBV6-1 to TRBJ1-3, with TRBD1 as a possible D gene (6 bases). Germline CDR1 and CDR2: MNHNS and SASEGT. V lost 0 bases and J 2 bases, leaving 11 bases between the germline ends. The CDR3 extends over 16 amino acids. CDR3 loop: CASSEAAGAPGNTIYF. Written as DNA, the CDR3 is TGTGCCAGCAGTGAAGCAGCGGGGGCCCCTGGAAACACCATATATTTT.

This clonotype is termed large (0.1 to 1%). The V call is TRBV27, the J call TRBJ2-1; 14 bases are shared with TRBD2. The CDR3 is 16 residues long. V was clipped by 5 bases and J by 7 bases; unmatched bases: 7. Germline-derived CDR1 and CDR2 are MNHEY and SMNVEV (reference sequence). The CDR3 nucleotides read TGTGCCAGCAGTCTAAGGACTAGCGGGGGGAAGAATGAGCAGTTCTTC. It specifies CASSLRTSGGKNEQFF.

This clonotype was seen a few times. The V gene is TRBV7-6, the J gene TRBJ1-2; 8 positions agree with TRBD1. The V gene end was trimmed by 3 bases and the J gene end by 6 bases; junction bases not matched to a gene: 6. The CDR3 covers 14 residues. Germline assignment: CDR1 SGHVS and CDR2 FNYEAQ. DNA for the CDR3: TGTGCCAGCAGCTTCGACAGGGGCCTAGATGGCTACACCTTC. Its protein product is CASSFDRGLDGYTF.

The rearrangement joins TRBV5-4 to TRBJ1-2, with 8 bases that match TRBD1. The trim removed 0 bases at V and 5 bases at J, leaving 3 bases unmatched. The length of the CDR3 is 14 residues. Germline V gene lookup returns CDR1 SGHNT and CDR2 YYREEE (reference sequence). CDR3 sequence reads: CASSLDRGFYGYTF. The DNA for the CDR3 is TGTGCCAGCAGCTTGGACAGGGGGTTTTATGGCTACACCTTC. The complete variable domain, with remaining parts taken from reference TRBV5-4 and TRBJ1-2, reads ETGVTQSPTHLIKTRGQQVTLRCSSQSGHNTVSWYQQALGQGPQFIFQYYREEENGRGNFPPRFSGLQFPNYSSELNVNALELDDSALYLCASSLDRGFYGYTFGSGTRLTVV.

A few counts support this clonotype. The chain combines TRBV6-5 with TRBJ1-6, with D tentatively TRBD1 (5 bases). The V end was cut by 0 bases, the J end by 6 bases, with 9 bases between. The CDR3 runs 15 residues. Germline loops: CDR1 MNHEY, CDR2 SVGAGI. DNA of the CDR3: TGTGCCAGCAGTTACTCGGCCAGGGCTAATTCACCCCTCCACTTT. Protein sequence: CASSYSARANSPLHF.

This clonotype is labeled medium-sized (0.01 to 0.1%). This rearrangement joins TRBV10-1 to TRBJ2-1, with 11 bases lining up with TRBD2. CDR3 size: 15 residues. Germline V gives CDR1 WNHNN, CDR2 SYGVQD (reference sequence). Trimming removed 5 bases from V and 5 bases from J; junction bases left unmatched: 5. CDR3: CASSFTTSGNNEQFF. CDR3 DNA sequence: TGCGCCAGCAGTTTTACGACTAGCGGGAACAATGAGCAGTTCTTC.

In its sample, this clonotype was seen a few times. The J gene is TRBJ2-5, the V gene TRBV20-1; 9 bases are a match to TRBD2. The CDR3 sequence is 15 residues long. Germline V gene lookup returns CDR1 DFQATT and CDR2 SNEGSKA (reference sequence). After removal of 2 bases from V and 11 bases from J, the junction contained 15 bases not matched to a gene. The CDR3 sequence: CSARRLAGNVWEQYF. The CDR3 coding sequence is TGCAGTGCTAGAAGGCTAGCGGGAAACGTATGGGAGCAGTACTTC.

The rearrangement joins TRBV6-6 to TRBJ2-1, with D uncertain. Trimming cost V 0 bases and J 13 bases, with 16 bases left between them. CDR1 MNHNY and CDR2 SVGAGI come from the germline V gene (reference sequence). CDR3 length: 14 amino acids. For the CDR3, the DNA is TGTGCCAGCAGTTACTCCCGCAGGCAAGAGACCCAGTTCTTC. Translated: CASSYSRRQETQFF.

In DNA, the CDR3 is TGTGCCAGCAGTTACTCGGGGGGAGGGCTTTTCTACGAGCAGTACTTC. As protein: CASSYSGGGLFYEQYF. This rearrangement joins TRBV6-5 to TRBJ2-7, with 7 nucleotides matching TRBD2. After removal of 0 bases from V and 3 bases from J, the junction contained 8 bases not matched to a gene. Per the germline V gene, CDR1 is MNHEY and CDR2 is SVGAGI. CDR3 length: 16 residues.